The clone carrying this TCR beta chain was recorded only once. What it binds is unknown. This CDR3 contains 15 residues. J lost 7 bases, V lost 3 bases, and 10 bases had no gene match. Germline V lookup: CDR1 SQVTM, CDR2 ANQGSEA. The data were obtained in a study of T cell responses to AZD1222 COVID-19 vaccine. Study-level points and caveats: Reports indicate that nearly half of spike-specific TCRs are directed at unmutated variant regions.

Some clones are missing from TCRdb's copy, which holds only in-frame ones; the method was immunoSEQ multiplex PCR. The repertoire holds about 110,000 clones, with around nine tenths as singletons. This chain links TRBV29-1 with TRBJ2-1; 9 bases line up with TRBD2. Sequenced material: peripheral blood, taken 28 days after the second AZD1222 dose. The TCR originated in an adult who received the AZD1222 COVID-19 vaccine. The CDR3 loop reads CSVEGVSGGWNEQFF. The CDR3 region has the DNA TGCAGCGTTGAGGGGGTTAGCGGGGGTTGGAATGAGCAGTTCTTC.